The rows below give T cell receptor beta chains drawn from one sample of a study of Graves' ophthalmopathy and Graves' hyperthyroidism. TCRdb fed the multiplex PCR reads into MiXCR, producing one record per CDR3 protein. The data hold some 1.1 million distinct CDR3 sequences, with around a third observed a single time. The sample comprised peripheral blood or thyroid tissue (not recorded which). Receptor source: an adult man with Graves' hyperthyroidism. CDR3s include the opening cysteine and the closing phenylalanine or tryptophan. The order of the fields is D gene, J gene, CDR3 length, clone size, V gene, CDR3 protein, CDR3 DNA. D genes are given only for firm matches. Clone size is stated in some rows and not others, as once, few, many or a class when expanded.

NA TRBJ1-1 13 few TRBV29-1 CSAGSLSGTEAFF TGCAGCGCGGGGAGTCTGTCTGGGACTGAAGCTTTCTTT
NA TRBJ2-5 14 NA TRBV7-9 CASTFEGGEETQYF TGTGCCAGCACATTCGAGGGGGGGGAAGAGACCCAGTACTTC
NA TRBJ1-1 12 NA TRBV2 CASRGDDTEAFF TGTGCCAGCAGGGGGGATGACACTGAAGCTTTCTTT
TRBD1 TRBJ1-1 14 NA TRBV25-1 CASAYRQGDTEAFF TGTGCCAGTGCTTATCGACAGGGAGACACTGAAGCTTTCTTT
NA TRBJ2-5 15 NA TRBV25-1 CASSESRGGAETQYF TGTGCCAGCAGTGAATCTAGGGGGGGCGCGGAGACCCAGTACTTC
TRBD2 TRBJ2-5 13 NA TRBV30 CAWSGGAGETQYF TGTGCCTGGAGCGGGGGGGCTGGAGAGACCCAGTACTTC
NA TRBJ2-7 17 once TRBV30 CAWMGPKASGDSYEQYF TGTGCCTGGATGGGGCCCAAGGCGTCGGGGGACTCCTACGAGCAGTACTTC
NA TRBJ1-1 16 many TRBV7-8 CASSLPSGYGRPEAFF TGTGCCAGCAGCTTACCGTCAGGGTATGGGAGGCCTGAAGCTTTCTTT
TRBD2 TRBJ2-7 11 NA TRBV9 CASQREYEQYF TGTGCTAGCCAGCGGGAGTACGAGCAGTACTTC
NA TRBJ2-7 13 NA TRBV7-2 CASFNGYGYEQYF TGTGCCAGCTTCAACGGGTACGGCTACGAGCAGTACTTC
NA TRBJ1-3 16 NA TRBV5-1 CASSLAEVRPGNTIYF TGCGCCAGCAGCTTGGCGGAAGTCAGACCTGGAAACACCATATATTTT
NA TRBJ1-4 13 NA TRBV2 CASSAGDGEKLFF TGTGCCAGCAGTGCCGGGGATGGTGAAAAACTGTTTTTT
TRBD1 TRBJ1-5 14 few TRBV6-1 CASRPTGEVGPQHF TGTGCCAGCAGACCCACAGGGGAGGTAGGGCCCCAGCATTTT
NA TRBJ1-4 13 NA TRBV6-5 CASRRGSHEKLFF TGTGCCAGCAGAAGGGGCAGTCATGAAAAACTGTTTTTT
NA TRBJ1-3 17 NA TRBV5-1 CASSLHPGPRGGNTIYF TGCGCCAGCAGCTTGCATCCCGGGCCCAGGGGTGGAAACACCATATATTTT
NA TRBJ1-1 15 many TRBV6-2/TRBV6-3 CASSEDRARNTEAFF TGTGCCAGCAGCGAGGACAGAGCAAGAAACACTGAAGCTTTCTTT
NA TRBJ2-2 12 many TRBV7-9 CASRPEAGELFF TGTGCCAGCAGACCCGAGGCCGGGGAGCTGTTTTTT
NA TRBJ2-5 11 NA TRBV20-1 CSAGYSETQYF TGCAGTGCTGGATACAGTGAGACCCAGTACTTC
NA TRBJ1-1 14 few TRBV11-2 CASSGGRRGTEAFF TGTGCCAGCAGCGGGGGGCGGAGGGGCACTGAAGCTTTCTTT
TRBD1 TRBJ1-1 16 NA TRBV19 CASQQDRAGMNTEAFF TGTGCCAGTCAGCAGGACAGGGCAGGAATGAACACTGAAGCTTTCTTT
NA TRBJ1-1 13 NA TRBV29-1 CSVGVGGRTEAFF TGCAGCGTGGGGGTAGGGGGTCGCACTGAAGCTTTCTTT
NA TRBJ1-3 16 many TRBV15 CATSRTRNVEGNTIYF TGTGCCACCAGCAGAACTAGAAACGTGGAAGGAAACACCATATATTTT
NA TRBJ2-7 16 few TRBV5-5 CASSLAGLRLGYEQYF TGTGCCAGCAGCTTGGCCGGGTTACGTTTGGGGTACGAGCAGTACTTC
NA TRBJ2-2 16 many TRBV25-1 CASSELGTKGTGELFF TGTGCCAGCAGTGAATTGGGAACAAAGGGGACCGGGGAGCTGTTTTTT
TRBD2 TRBJ2-3 14 few TRBV6-5 CASIEREVGDTQYF TGTGCCAGCATAGAGCGGGAGGTTGGAGATACGCAGTATTTT
NA TRBJ1-4 16 few TRBV25-1 CASRGGDGEEAGKLFF TGTGCCAGCAGGGGAGGGGATGGGGAAGAAGCCGGGAAACTGTTTTTT
NA TRBJ2-7 16 NA TRBV5-6 CASSLYRDIGGYEQYF TGTGCCAGCAGCCTGTACCGGGACATCGGAGGGTACGAGCAGTACTTC
NA TRBJ1-2 15 NA TRBV10-3 CASSRGFGPNYGYTF TGTGCCAGCAGTCGAGGATTCGGTCCGAACTATGGCTACACCTTC
TRBD1 TRBJ2-2 13 many TRBV29-1 CSGTGRDTGELFF TGCAGCGGGACAGGGCGAGACACCGGGGAGCTGTTTTTT
NA TRBJ2-2 16 NA TRBV12-3/TRBV12-4 CASSLGTTGPTGELFF TGTGCCAGCAGTTTGGGAACTACCGGACCGACCGGGGAGCTGTTTTTT
NA TRBJ1-2 14 few TRBV24-1 CATSDSGTSYGYTF TGTGCCACCAGTGACTCCGGGACAAGCTATGGCTACACCTTC
TRBD2 TRBJ2-3 17 NA TRBV24-1 CATSDFRTSGRADTQYF TGTGCCACCAGTGATTTCCGGACTAGCGGGAGGGCCGATACGCAGTATTTT
TRBD2 TRBJ2-5 19 NA TRBV7-9 CASSVRWGLAGGPKWTQYF TGTGCCAGCAGTGTCCGATGGGGACTAGCGGGGGGCCCAAAATGGACCCAGTACTTC
TRBD1 TRBJ1-6 15 many TRBV15 CATSRERGQAPRLHF TGTGCCACCAGCAGAGAGCGGGGACAGGCGCCTCGACTCCACTTT
NA TRBJ1-6 14 NA TRBV7-2 CASSGGTYNSPLHF TGTGCCAGCAGCGGGGGGACCTATAATTCACCCCTCCACTTT
TRBD1 TRBJ1-4 15 once TRBV29-1 CSAQNTGTGNEKLFF TGCAGCGCCCAAAATACCGGGACAGGGAATGAAAAACTGTTTTTT
NA TRBJ2-7 13 NA TRBV20-1 CSAPRDSRYEQYF TGCAGTGCTCCTCGGGACTCGCGCTACGAGCAGTACTTC
NA TRBJ1-5 16 many TRBV7-8 CASSLGQGTSNQPQHF TGTGCCAGCAGCTTAGGGCAGGGTACAAGCAATCAGCCCCAGCATTTT
NA TRBJ2-2 13 NA TRBV7-6 CASSSRDLGELFF TGTGCCAGCAGCTCACGGGACTTAGGGGAGCTGTTTTTT
NA TRBJ1-6 13 many TRBV7-8 CASSLGEGSPLHF TGTGCCAGCAGCTTAGGGGAGGGCTCACCCCTCCACTTT
TRBD1 TRBJ1-5 19 NA TRBV29-1 CSVVAGPGGAWGGNQPQHF TGCAGCGTTGTAGCCGGGCCAGGGGGCGCCTGGGGCGGCAATCAGCCCCAGCATTTT
TRBD2 TRBJ2-5 14 many TRBV5-8 CASSRTSLTETQYF TGTGCCAGCAGCCGGACTAGCCTTACGGAGACCCAGTACTTC
NA TRBJ1-1 14 NA TRBV12-3/TRBV12-4 CASRNNLPYTEAFF TGTGCCAGCCGGAACAATCTACCATACACTGAAGCTTTCTTT
TRBD1 TRBJ1-5 13 NA TRBV20-1 CSAQDRGGQPQHF TGCAGTGCACAAGACAGGGGTGGCCAGCCCCAGCATTTT
NA TRBJ2-3 16 few TRBV11-2 CASSGAEGQVGDTQYF TGTGCCAGCAGCGGGGCTGAGGGGCAGGTTGGAGATACGCAGTATTTT
NA TRBJ2-7 15 NA TRBV2 CASKQTGGNQPQQYF TGTGCCAGCAAGCAAACGGGCGGCAATCAGCCCCAGCAGTACTTC